This T cell receptor beta chain comes out of a study of blood T cell repertoires in COVID-19. At the level of the study: The samples span acute and convalescent COVID-19 from the United States, Italy and Spain.

Only in-frame clones appear in the TCRdb table, and some are missing; sequencing was by immunoSEQ multiplex PCR. The table includes about 320,000 clones, about 82% detected once. As for this clone: The sample contains more than one DNA sequence encoding this CDR3.

V was shortened by 5 bases and J by 1 base, with 8 bases between the two germline ends. The CDR3 is 13 amino acids. Per germline, CDR1 SGHTA and CDR2 FQGNSA. The sample was peripheral blood. The receptor was isolated from a woman aged 45-65 years with acute or convalescent COVID-19. The rearrangement joins TRBV7-2 to TRBJ1-1, with D possibly matching TRBD1 (6 bases). Written as DNA, the CDR3 is TGTGCCAGCAGCCTGGGACAGAACACTGAAGCTTTCTTT. Translating it yields CASSLGQNTEAFF.